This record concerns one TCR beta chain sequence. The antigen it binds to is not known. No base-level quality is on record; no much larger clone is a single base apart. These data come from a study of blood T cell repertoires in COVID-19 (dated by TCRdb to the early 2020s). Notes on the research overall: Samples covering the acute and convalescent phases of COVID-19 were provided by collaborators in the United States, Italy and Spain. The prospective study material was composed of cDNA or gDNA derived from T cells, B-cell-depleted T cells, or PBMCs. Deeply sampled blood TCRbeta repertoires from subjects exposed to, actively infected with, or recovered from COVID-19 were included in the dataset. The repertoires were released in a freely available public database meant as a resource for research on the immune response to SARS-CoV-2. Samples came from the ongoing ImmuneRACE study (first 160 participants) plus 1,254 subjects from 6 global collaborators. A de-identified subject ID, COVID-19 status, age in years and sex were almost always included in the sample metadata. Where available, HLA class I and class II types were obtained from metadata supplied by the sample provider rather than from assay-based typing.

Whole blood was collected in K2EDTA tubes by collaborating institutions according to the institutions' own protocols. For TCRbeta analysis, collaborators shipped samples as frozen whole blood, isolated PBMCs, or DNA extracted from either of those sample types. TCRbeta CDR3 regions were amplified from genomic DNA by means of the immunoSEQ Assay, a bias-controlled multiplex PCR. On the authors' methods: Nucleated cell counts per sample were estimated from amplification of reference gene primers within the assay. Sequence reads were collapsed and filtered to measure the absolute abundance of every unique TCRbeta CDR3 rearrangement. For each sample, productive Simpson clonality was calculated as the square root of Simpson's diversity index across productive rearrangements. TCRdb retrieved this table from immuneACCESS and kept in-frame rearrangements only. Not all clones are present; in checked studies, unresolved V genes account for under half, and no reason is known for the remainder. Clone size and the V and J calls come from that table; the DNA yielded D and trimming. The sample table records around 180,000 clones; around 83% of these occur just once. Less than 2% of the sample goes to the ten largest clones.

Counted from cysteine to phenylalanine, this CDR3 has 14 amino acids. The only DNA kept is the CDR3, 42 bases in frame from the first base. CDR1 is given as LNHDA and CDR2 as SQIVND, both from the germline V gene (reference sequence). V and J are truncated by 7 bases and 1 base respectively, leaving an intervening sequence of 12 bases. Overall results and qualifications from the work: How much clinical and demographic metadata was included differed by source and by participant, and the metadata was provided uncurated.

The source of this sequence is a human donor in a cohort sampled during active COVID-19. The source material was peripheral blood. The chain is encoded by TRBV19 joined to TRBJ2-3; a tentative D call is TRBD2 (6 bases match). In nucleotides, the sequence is TGTGCCAGTAACTCGTGGGGGGGCACAGATACGCAGTATTTT. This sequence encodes CASNSWGGTDTQYF.